This entry features one TCR beta chain sequence. V gave up 0 bases and J gave up 0 bases, with 8 bases separating them. The CDR3 consists of 15 residues. Germline loops: CDR1 SGHAT, CDR2 FQNNGV. The data stem from a study of early T cells in non-severe SARS-CoV-2 infection. One entry per CDR3 protein results from TCRdb running MiXCR on the 5' RACE reads. The table includes some 81,000 distinct CDR3 sequences, approximately 15% detected once. Specimen: whole blood. The chain employs TRBV11-2 and TRBJ1-1; D is unresolved. The receptor was derived from an adult who was a healthcare worker with PCR-confirmed SARS-CoV-2 infection or an uninfected control (not recorded which). CDR3 sequence (DNA): TGTGCCAGCAGCTTAGACAAACCCCTGAACACTGAAGCTTTCTTT. This translates into CASSLDKPLNTEAFF.